This paragraph reports one T cell receptor gamma chain. Its matching antigen is unknown. Sequences come from RNA converted to cDNA by reverse transcription. Pooled V-gene forward primers with one constant-region reverse primer generated the CDR3 amplicons by multiplex PCR. TCRdb reprocessed the multiplex PCR reads through CATT. This table has 20,000 to 25,000 gamma-chain clones, about 13% appearing once. With 3 bases clipped from V and 11 bases from J, the junction kept 7 bases outside the gene matches. Germline CDR1 is GITISATS and CDR2 is ISYDGTV (reference sequence). This CDR3 region has 15 residues. This entry belongs to a study of Vδ1+ human thymocytes. Study observations and caveats: In the thymus, TRG and TRD repertoires looked highly polyclonal with Gaussian CDR3 lengths.

The sorted cells were CD3+ Vdelta1+ Vdelta2- thymocytes from alphabeta-depleted thymus. The clonotype comes from a child under two years old who had congenital heart surgery. This rearrangement joins TRGV9 to TRGJP. Source material: Vdelta1+ gamma-delta thymocytes from the thymus. As for subset: FACS-sorted CD3+ TCRalphabeta- TCRVdelta1+ TCRVdelta2- thymocytes. DNA for the CDR3: TGTGCCTTGTGGGAGACTGAGATGGGCAAAAAAATCAAGGTATTT. Its protein product is CALWETEMGKKIKVF.